Sequencing of this T cell receptor (beta chain) was carried out in a study of beta chain features in type 1 diabetes. Germline V gives CDR1 PRHDT, CDR2 FYEKMQ (reference sequence). This CDR3 is 15 amino acids long. Trimming stripped 5 bases from V and 3 bases from J, with 15 bases between. Reverse transcription of all isolated RNA meant that expressed TCRB transcripts were sequenced. Sequenced by immunoSEQ multiplex PCR; TCRdb stores in-frame clones only, minus some. The data show hundreds of thousands of clones, 15% to 18% seen once. This sequence originates from a man aged 18 to 35 in good health. The chain uses TRBV13 and TRBJ2-3; D is tentatively TRBD1 or TRBD2 (5 bases each). Sequenced sample: naive CD4+ T cells from blood. In DNA, the CDR3 is TGTGCCAGCAGCCGAGGGTATACAGGTACAGATACGCAGTATTTT. It specifies CASSRGYTGTDTQYF.